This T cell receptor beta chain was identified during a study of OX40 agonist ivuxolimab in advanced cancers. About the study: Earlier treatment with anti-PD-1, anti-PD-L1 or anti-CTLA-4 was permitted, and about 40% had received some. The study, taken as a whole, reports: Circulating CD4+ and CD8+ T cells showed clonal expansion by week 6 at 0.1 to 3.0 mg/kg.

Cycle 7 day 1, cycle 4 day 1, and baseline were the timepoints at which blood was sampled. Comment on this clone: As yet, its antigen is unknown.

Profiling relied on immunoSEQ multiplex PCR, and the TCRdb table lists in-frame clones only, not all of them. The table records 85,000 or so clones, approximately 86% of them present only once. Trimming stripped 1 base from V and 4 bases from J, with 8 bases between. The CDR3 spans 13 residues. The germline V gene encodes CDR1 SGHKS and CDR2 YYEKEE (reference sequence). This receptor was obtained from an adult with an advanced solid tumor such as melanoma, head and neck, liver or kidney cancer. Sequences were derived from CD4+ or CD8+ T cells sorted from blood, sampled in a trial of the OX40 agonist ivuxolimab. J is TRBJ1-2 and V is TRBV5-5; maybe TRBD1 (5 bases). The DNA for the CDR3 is TGTGCCAGCAGCTTGAGGGGTCTCTATGGCTACACCTTC. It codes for CASSLRGLYGYTF. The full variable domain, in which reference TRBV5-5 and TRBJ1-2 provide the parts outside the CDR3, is DAGVTQSPTHLIKTRGQQVTLRCSPISGHKSVSWYQQVLGQGPQFIFQYYEKEERGRGNFPDRFSARQFPNYSSELNVNALLLGDSALYLCASSLRGLYGYTFGSGTRLTVV.